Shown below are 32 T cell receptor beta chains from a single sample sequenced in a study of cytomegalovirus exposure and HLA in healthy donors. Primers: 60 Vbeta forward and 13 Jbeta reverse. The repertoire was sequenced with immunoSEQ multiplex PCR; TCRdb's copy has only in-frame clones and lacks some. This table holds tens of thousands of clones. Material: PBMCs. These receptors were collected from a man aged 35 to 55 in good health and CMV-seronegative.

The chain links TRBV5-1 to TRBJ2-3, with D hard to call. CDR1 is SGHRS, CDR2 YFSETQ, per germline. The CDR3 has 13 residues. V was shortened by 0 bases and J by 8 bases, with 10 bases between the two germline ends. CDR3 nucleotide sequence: TGCGCCAGCAGCTTGGCAGGCTGGTCTACGCAGTATTTT. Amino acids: CASSLAGWSTQYF.

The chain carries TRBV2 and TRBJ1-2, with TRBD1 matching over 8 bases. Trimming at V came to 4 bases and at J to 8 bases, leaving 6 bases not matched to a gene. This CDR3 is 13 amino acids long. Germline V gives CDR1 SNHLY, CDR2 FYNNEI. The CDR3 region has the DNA TGTGCCAGCAGTGTCGGGACAGGTGTCGGCTACACCTTC. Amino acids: CASSVGTGVGYTF.

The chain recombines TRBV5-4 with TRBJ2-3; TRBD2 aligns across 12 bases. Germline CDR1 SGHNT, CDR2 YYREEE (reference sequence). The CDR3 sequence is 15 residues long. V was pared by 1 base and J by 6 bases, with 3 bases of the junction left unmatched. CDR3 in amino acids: CASSLTSGGRDTQYF. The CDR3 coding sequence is TGTGCCAGCAGCTTGACTAGCGGGGGGCGGGATACGCAGTATTTT.

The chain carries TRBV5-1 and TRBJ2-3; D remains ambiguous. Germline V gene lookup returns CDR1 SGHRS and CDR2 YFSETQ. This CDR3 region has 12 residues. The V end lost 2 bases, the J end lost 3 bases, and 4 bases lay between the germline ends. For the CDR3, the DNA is TGCGCCAGCAGCTTCGGGACAGATACGCAGTATTTT. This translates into CASSFGTDTQYF.

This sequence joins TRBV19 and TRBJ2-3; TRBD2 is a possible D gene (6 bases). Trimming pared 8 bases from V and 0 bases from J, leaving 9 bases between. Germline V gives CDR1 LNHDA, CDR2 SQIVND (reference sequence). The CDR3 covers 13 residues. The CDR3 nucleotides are TGTGCCAGTCGCGGGACTAGCACAGATACGCAGTATTTT. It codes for CASRGTSTDTQYF.

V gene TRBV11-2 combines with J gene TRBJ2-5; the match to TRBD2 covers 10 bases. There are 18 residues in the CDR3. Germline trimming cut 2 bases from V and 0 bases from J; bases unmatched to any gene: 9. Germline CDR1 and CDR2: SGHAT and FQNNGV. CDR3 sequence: CASSLRLAGERYQETQYF. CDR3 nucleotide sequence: TGTGCCAGCAGCTTACGGCTAGCGGGGGAAAGATACCAAGAGACCCAGTACTTC.

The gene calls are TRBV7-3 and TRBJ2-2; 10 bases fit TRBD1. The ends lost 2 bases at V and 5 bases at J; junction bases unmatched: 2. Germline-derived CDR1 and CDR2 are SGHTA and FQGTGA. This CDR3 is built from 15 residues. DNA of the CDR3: TGTGCCAGCAGCTTAGGGACAGGGGTGACCGGGGAGCTGTTTTTT. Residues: CASSLGTGVTGELFF.

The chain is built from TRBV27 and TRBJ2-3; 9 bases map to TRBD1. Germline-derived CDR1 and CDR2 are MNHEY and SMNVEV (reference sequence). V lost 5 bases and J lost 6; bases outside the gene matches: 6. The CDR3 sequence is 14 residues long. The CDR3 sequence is CASSLGQGLDTQYF. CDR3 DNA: TGTGCCAGCAGTCTCGGACAGGGGCTGGATACGCAGTATTTT.

The CDR3 here is CASTVTASTDTQYF. For the CDR3, the DNA is TGTGCCAGCACGGTGACAGCTAGCACAGATACGCAGTATTTT. V is TRBV2 and J is TRBJ2-3, with D perhaps TRBD1 (5 bases). CDR3 length: 14 amino acids. The ends were cut back, 7 bases at V and 0 bases at J, with 11 bases in the middle. Per the germline V gene, CDR1 is SNHLY and CDR2 is FYNNEI.

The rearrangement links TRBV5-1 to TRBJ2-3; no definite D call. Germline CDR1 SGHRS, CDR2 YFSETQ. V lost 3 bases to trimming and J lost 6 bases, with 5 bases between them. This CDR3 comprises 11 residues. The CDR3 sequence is CASSYGDTQYF. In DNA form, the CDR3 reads TGCGCCAGCAGCTACGGGGATACGCAGTATTTT. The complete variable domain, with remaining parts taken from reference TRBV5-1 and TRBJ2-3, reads KAGVTQTPRYLIKTRGQQVTLSCSPISGHRSVSWYQQTPGQGLQFLFEYFSETQRNKGNFPGRFSGRQFSNSRSEMNVSTLELGDSALYLCASSYGDTQYFGPGTRLTVL.

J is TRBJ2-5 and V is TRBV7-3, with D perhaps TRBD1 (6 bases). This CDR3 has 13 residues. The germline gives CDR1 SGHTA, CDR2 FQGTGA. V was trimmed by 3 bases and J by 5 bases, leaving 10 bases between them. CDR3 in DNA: TGTGCCAGCAGCTTGGGGGCGGCGGAGACCCAGTACTTC. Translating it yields CASSLGAAETQYF.

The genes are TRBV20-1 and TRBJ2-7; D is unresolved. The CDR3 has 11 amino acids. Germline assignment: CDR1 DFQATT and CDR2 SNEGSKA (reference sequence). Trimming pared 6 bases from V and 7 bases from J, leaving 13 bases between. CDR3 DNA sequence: TGCAGTGCCGCCTCAGTGTGGGAGCAGTACTTC. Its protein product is CSAASVWEQYF.

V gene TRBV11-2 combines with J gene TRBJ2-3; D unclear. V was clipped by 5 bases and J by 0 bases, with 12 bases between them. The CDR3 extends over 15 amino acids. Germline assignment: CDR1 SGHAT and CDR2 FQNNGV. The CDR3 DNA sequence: TGTGCCAGCAGCCCCTATACGGGTAGCACAGATACGCAGTATTTT. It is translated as CASSPYTGSTDTQYF.

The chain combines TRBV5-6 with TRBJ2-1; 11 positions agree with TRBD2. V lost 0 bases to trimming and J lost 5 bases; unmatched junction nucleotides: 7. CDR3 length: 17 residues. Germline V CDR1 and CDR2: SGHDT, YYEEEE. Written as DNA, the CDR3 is TGTGCCAGCAGCTTGGCCTTTAGGGGACTAGCGGACAATGAGCAGTTCTTC. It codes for CASSLAFRGLADNEQFF.

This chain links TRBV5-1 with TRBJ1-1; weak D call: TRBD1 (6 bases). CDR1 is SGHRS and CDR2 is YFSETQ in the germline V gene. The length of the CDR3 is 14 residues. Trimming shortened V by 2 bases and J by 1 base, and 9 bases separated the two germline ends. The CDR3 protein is CASSFGGRNTEAFF. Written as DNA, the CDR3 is TGCGCCAGCAGCTTCGGGGGGCGGAACACTGAAGCTTTCTTT.

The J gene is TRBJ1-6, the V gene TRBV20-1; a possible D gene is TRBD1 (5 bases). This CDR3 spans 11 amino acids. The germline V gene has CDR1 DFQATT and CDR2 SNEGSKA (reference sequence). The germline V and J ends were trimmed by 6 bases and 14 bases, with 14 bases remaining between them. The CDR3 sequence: CSARDWGTLHF. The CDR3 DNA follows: TGCAGTGCGCGAGACTGGGGCACCCTCCACTTT.

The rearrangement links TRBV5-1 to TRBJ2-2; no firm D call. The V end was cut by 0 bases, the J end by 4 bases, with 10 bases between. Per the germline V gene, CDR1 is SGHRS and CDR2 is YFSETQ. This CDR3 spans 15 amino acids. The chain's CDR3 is CASSLVQTSTGELFF. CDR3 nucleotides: TGCGCCAGCAGCTTGGTACAGACGAGCACCGGGGAGCTGTTTTTT.

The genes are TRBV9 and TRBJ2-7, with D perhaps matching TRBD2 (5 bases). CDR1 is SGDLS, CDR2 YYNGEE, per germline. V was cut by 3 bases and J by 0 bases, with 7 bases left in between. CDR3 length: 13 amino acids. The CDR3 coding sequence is TGTGCCAGCAGCGGAGACTACTCCTACGAGCAGTACTTC. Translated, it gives CASSGDYSYEQYF.

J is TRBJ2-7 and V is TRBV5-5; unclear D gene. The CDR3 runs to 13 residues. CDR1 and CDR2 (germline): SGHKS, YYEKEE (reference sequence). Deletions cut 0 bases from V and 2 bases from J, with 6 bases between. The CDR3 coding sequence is TGTGCCAGCAGCTTGGCCACTACCTACGAGCAGTACTTC. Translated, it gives CASSLATTYEQYF.

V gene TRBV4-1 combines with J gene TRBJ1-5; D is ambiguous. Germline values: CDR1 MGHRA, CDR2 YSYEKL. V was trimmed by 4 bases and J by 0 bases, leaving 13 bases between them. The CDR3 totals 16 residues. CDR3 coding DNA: TGCGCCAGCAGCCCACGGGATTTACGTAGCAATCAGCCCCAGCATTTT. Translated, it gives CASSPRDLRSNQPQHF.

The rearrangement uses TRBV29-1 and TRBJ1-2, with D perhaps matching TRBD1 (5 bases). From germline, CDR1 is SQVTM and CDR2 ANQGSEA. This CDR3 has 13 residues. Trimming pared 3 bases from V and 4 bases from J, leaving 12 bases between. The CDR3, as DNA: TGCAGCGTTGAGCGGGGCTCGAGCTATGGCTACACCTTC. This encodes CSVERGSSYGYTF. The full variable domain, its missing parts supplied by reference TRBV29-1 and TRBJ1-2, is SAVISQKPSRDICQRGTSLTIQCQVDSQVTMMFWYRQQPGQSLTLIATANQGSEATYESGFVIDKFPISRPNLTFSTLTVSNMSPEDSSIYLCSVERGSSYGYTFGSGTRLTVV.

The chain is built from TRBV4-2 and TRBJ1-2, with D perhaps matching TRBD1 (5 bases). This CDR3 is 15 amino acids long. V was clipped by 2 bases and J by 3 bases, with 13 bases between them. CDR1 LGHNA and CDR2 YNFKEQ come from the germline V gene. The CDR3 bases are TGTGCCAGCAGCCAAACCGGGACTTTGGACTATGGCTACACCTTC. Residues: CASSQTGTLDYGYTF.

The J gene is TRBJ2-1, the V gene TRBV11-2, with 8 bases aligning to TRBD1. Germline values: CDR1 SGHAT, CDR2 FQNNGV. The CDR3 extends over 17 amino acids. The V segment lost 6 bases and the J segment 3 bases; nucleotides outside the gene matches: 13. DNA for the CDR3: TGTGCCAGCAGGGCAAACAGGGGGGACAGACTCTACAATGAGCAGTTCTTC. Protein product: CASRANRGDRLYNEQFF.

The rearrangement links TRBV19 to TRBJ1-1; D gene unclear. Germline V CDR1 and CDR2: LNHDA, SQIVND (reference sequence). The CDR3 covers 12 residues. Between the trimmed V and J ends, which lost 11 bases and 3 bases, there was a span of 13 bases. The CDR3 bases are TGTGCCTCAAAAACACTACACACTGAAGCTTTCTTT. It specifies CASKTLHTEAFF.

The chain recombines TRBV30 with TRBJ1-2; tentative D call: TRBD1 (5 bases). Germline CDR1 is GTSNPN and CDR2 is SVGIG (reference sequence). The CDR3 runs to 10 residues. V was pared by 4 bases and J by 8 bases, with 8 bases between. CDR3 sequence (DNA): TGTGCCTGGAACAGACAGGGCTACACCTTC. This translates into CAWNRQGYTF.

In DNA form, the CDR3 reads TGTGCCAGCAGCTTAGATTCTCTCTATGGCTACACCTTC. Protein sequence: CASSLDSLYGYTF. The chain employs TRBV11-1 and TRBJ1-2; no clear D. V was pared by 1 base and J by 4 bases, with 7 bases between. Germline V gives CDR1 SGHAT, CDR2 FQDESV (reference sequence). The CDR3 consists of 13 residues.

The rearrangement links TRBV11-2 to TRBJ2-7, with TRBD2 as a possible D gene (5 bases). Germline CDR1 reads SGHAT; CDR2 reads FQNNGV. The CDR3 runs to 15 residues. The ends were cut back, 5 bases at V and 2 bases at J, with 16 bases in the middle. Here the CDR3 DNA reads TGTGCCAGCAGCAAAGAGGGCGGGTTAACCTACGAGCAGTACTTC. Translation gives CASSKEGGLTYEQYF.

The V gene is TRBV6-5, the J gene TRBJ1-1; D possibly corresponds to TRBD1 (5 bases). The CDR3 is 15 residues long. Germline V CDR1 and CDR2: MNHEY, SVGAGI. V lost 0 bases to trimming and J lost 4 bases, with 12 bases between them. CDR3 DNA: TGTGCCAGCAGTTACTCGAGGCAGGGAAGCACTGAAGCTTTCTTT. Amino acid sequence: CASSYSRQGSTEAFF.

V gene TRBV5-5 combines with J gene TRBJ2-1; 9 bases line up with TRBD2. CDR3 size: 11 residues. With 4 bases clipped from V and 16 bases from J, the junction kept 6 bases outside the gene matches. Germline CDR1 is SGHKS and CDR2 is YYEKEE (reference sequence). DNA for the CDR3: TGTGCCAGCAGCATCGGGACTAGCAACTTCTTC. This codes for CASSIGTSNFF. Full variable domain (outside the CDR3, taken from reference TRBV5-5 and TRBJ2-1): DAGVTQSPTHLIKTRGQQVTLRCSPISGHKSVSWYQQVLGQGPQFIFQYYEKEERGRGNFPDRFSARQFPNYSSELNVNALLLGDSALYLCASSIGTSNFFGPGTRLTVL.

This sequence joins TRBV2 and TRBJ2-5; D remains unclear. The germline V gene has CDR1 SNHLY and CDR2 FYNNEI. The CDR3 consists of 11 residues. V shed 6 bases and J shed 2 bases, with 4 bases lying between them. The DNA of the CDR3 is TGTGCCAGCAGACTTCAAGAGACCCAGTACTTC. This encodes CASRLQETQYF. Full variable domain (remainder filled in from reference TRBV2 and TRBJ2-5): EPEVTQTPSHQVTQMGQEVILRCVPISNHLYFYWYRQILGQKVEFLVSFYNNEISEKSEIFDDQFSVERPDGSNFTLKIRSTKLEDSAMYFCASRLQETQYFGPGTRLLVL.

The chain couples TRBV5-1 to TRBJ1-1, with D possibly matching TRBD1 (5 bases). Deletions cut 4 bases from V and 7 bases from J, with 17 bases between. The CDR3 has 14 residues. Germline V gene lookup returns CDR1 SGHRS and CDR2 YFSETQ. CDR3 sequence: CASSSEGRADEAFF. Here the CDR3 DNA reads TGCGCCAGCAGCAGCGAGGGGAGGGCCGATGAAGCTTTCTTT.

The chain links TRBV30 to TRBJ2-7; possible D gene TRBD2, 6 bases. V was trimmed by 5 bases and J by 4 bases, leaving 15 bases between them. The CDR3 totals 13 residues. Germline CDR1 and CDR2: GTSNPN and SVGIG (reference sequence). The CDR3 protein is CAWGGRGWYEQYF. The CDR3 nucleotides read TGTGCCTGGGGGGGTCGGGGGTGGTACGAGCAGTACTTC. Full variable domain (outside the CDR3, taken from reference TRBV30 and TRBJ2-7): SQTIHQWPATLVQPVGSPLSLECTVEGTSNPNLYWYRQAAGRGLQLLFYSVGIGQISSEVPQNLSASRPQDRQFILSSKKLLLSDSGFYLCAWGGRGWYEQYFGPGTRLTVT.